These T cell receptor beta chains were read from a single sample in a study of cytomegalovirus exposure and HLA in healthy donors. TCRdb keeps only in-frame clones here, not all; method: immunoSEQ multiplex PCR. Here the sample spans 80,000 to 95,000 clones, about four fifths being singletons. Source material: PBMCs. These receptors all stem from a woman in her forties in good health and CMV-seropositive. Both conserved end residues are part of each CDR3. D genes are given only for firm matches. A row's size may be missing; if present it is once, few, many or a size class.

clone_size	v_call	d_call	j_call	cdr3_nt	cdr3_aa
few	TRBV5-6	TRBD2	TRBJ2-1	TGTGCCAGCAGGCCGACTAGCGGGAGACCCAATGGGGAGCAGTTCTTC	CASRPTSGRPNGEQFF
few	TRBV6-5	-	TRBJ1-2	TGTGCCAGCTTTAACTTCGGAGGCTATGGCTACACCTTC	CASFNFGGYGYTF
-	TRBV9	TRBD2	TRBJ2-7	TGTGCCAGCAGCGAGGGACTAGCATACGAGCAGTACTTC	CASSEGLAYEQYF
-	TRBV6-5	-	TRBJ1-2	TGTGCCAGCAGTCCCCGGGCTAACTATGGCTACACCTTC	CASSPRANYGYTF
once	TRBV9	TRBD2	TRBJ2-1	TGTGCCAGCTCGCCCGGAAGCGGGAGCTCCTACAATGAGCAGTTCTTC	CASSPGSGSSYNEQFF
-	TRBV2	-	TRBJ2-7	TGTGCCAGCAGTGAGAGTAGGGACAATACCTACGAGCAGTACTTC	CASSESRDNTYEQYF
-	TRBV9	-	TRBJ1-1	TGTGCCAGCAGCCCTCAAAGGGGTAACACTGAAGCTTTCTTT	CASSPQRGNTEAFF
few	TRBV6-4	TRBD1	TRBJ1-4	TGTGCCAGCAGTCTGGGGACAGGACTTAATGAAAAACTGTTTTTT	CASSLGTGLNEKLFF
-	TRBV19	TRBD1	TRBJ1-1	TGTGCCAGTAGGGCGACAGGGGGGGACACTGAAGCTTTCTTT	CASRATGGDTEAFF
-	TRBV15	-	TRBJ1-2	TGTGCCACCAGCAGAGATCCGGCCCAGGCGTGGGGCTACACCTTC	CATSRDPAQAWGYTF
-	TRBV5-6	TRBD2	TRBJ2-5	TGTGCCAGCAGCACCGGGGGGGGAGTCGAGACCCAGTACTTC	CASSTGGGVETQYF
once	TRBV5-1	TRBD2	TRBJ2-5	TGCGCCAGCAGCTTGGCCACTAGCGGTCCAGAAGAGACCCAGTACTTC	CASSLATSGPEETQYF
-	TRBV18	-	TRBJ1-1	TGTGCCAGCTCACCACATCCAGTGCCGATCCAGAACACTGAAGCTTTCTTT	CASSPHPVPIQNTEAFF
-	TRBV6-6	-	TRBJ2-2	TGTGCCAGCACCCGGAACACCGGGGAGCTGTTTTTT	CASTRNTGELFF
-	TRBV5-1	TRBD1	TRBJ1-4	TGCGCCAGCAGCACTTCAGGACAGGGGGAGAATGAAAAACTGTTTTTT	CASSTSGQGENEKLFF
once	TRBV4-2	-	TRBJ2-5	TGTGCCAGCAGCACCACAGGGTACGGGACCCAGTACTTC	CASSTTGYGTQYF
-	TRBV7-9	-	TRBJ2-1	TGTGCCAGCAGCTTTGCTGGGCCCGGGACAAATGAGCAGTTCTTC	CASSFAGPGTNEQFF
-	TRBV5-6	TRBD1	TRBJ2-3	TGTGCCAGCAGCTTACAGGGGGCCACAGATACGCAGTATTTT	CASSLQGATDTQYF
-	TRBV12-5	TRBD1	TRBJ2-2	TGTGCTAGTGGTTCCGGGACAGTGATAACCGGGGAGCTGTTTTTT	CASGSGTVITGELFF
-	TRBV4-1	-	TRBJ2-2	TGCGCCAGCAGCCAAGATGCGGCGTACACCGGGGAGCTGTTTTTT	CASSQDAAYTGELFF
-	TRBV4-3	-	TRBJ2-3	TGCGCCAGCAGCCAAGGTGGTGGGAGGTCCCGAAGTGGTACGCAGTATTTT	CASSQGGGRSRSGTQYF
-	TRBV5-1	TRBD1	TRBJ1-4	TGCGCCAGCAGCCCCCACGGGACAGGGAATGAAAAACTGTTTTTT	CASSPHGTGNEKLFF
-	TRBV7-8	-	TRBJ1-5	TGTGCCAGCAGCTTAGAACAGGGTTATAGCAATCAGCCCCAGCATTTT	CASSLEQGYSNQPQHF
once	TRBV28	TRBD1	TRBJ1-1	TGTGCCAGCAGGAGAGAGACGACAGGGCCTCCGAAGAACTTT	CASRRETTGPPKNF
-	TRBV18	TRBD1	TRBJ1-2	TGTGCCAGCTCAACATCCGGGACAGGCGTTAACTATGGCTACACCTTC	CASSTSGTGVNYGYTF
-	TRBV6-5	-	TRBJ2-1	TGTGCCAGCAGTTACTCGATGACAAATGAGCAGTTCTTC	CASSYSMTNEQFF
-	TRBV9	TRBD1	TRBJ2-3	TGTGCCAGCAGCGTTAGGACAGGGGCGGCAGATACGCAGTATTTT	CASSVRTGAADTQYF
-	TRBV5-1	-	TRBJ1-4	TGCGCCAGCAGCATGAACGGACAGTCCAGTAATGAAAAACTGTTTTTT	CASSMNGQSSNEKLFF
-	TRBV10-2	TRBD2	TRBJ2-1	TGCGCCAGCAGTGAACTAGCGGGGGGGCCTAGAAATGAGCAGTTCTTC	CASSELAGGPRNEQFF
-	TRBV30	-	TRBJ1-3	TGTGCCTGGAGGGAGCAATTAAGCTCTGGAAACACCATATATTTT	CAWREQLSSGNTIYF
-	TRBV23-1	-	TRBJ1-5	TGCGCCAGCAGTCCTCCGGGGGGGGACGGGGATCAGCCCCAGCATTTT	CASSPPGGDGDQPQHF
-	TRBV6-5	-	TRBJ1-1	TGTGCCAGCAGTTACTGGGGCGTCAGTACTGAAGCTTTCTTT	CASSYWGVSTEAFF
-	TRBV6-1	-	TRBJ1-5	TGTGCCAGCAGTGAAGGGGCTATTGGACTGCGGAGCAATCAGCCCCAGCATTTT	CASSEGAIGLRSNQPQHF
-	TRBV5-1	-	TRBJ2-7	TGCGCCAGCAGCTTGGTCAGGGGCTACGAGCAGTACTTC	CASSLVRGYEQYF
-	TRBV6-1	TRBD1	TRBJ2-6	TGTGCCAGCAGTGGCGACAGGGGGCGAGTCTCTGGGGCCAACGTCCTGACTTTC	CASSGDRGRVSGANVLTF
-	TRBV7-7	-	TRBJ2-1	TGTGCTAGCAGCCCTCACCTGACTAGTTTCACTGAGCAGTTCTTC	CASSPHLTSFTEQFF
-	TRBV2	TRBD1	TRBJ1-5	TGTGCCAGCATGGGACAGGGGGGGCATCAGCCCCAGCATTTT	CASMGQGGHQPQHF
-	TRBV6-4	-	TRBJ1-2	TGTGCCAGCAGTGTCTCCCCGGGTAGCTATGGCTACACCTTC	CASSVSPGSYGYTF
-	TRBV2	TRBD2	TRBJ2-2	TGTGCCAGCAAAGAGCGGGAGGGTTCTACCGGGGAGCTGTTTTTT	CASKEREGSTGELFF
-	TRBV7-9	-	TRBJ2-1	TGTGCCAGCAGCGTAACAACGAATGAGCAGTTCTTC	CASSVTTNEQFF
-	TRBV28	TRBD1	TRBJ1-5	TGTGCCAGCAGTTTAGGGGACAGGATTAATCAGCCCCAGCATTTT	CASSLGDRINQPQHF
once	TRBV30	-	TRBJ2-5	TGTGCCTGGAGTACTGGGACTCCTCAAGAGACCCAGTACTTC	CAWSTGTPQETQYF
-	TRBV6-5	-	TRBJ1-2	TGTGCCAGCACCCCCTGGAGGACAGTTGGCTATGGCTACACCTTC	CASTPWRTVGYGYTF
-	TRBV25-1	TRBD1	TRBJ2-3	TGTGCCAGCAGTGAAGGCGTAGGGACAGCAGATACGCAGTATTTT	CASSEGVGTADTQYF
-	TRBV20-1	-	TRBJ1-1	TGCAGTGCGAAACAACACACTGAAGCTTTCTTT	CSAKQHTEAFF
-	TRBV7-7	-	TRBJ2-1	TGTGCTAGCAGCCCTGCGGGCTCCTACAATGAGCAGTTCTTC	CASSPAGSYNEQFF
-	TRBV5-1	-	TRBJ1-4	TGCGCCAGCAGCTCGGGACAAACAACTAATGAAAAACTGTTTTTT	CASSSGQTTNEKLFF
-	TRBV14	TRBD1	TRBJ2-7	TGTGCCAGCAGAGGGACAGGGGGTTACTCCTACGAGCAGTACTTC	CASRGTGGYSYEQYF
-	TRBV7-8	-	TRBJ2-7	TGTGCCAGCAGGAAGCAGGTTAACTCCTTTAGCTCCTACGAGCAGTACTTC	CASRKQVNSFSSYEQYF
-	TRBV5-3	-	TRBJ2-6	TGTGCCAGAAGCTTGAAGGGGAAATCCTCTGGGGCCAACGTCCTGACTTTC	CARSLKGKSSGANVLTF
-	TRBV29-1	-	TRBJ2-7	TGCAGCGTTGAAGAATTGGGATGGCGGGACTCTCATACCGACCTCTTGAGCTCCTACGAGCAGTACTTC	CSVEELGWRDSHTDLLSSYEQYF